One T cell receptor (beta chain) is described in this entry. The data belong to a study of blood T cell repertoires in COVID-19. About the study: Sites in the United States, Italy and Spain provided acute and convalescent COVID-19 samples. Nucleic acid was either cDNA or gDNA, and it came from T cells, B-cell-depleted T cells, or PBMCs.

In the authors' methods: Estimation of nucleated cell counts was performed using reference gene primer amplification. The repertoire was sequenced with immunoSEQ multiplex PCR; TCRdb's copy has only in-frame clones and lacks some. V and J calls and clone size are given by that table; D and trimming were obtained from the DNA. The sample has 200,000 to 250,000 clones, around 88% seen once; the top ten hold just over 3%. The CDR3 totals 18 residues. CDR1 and CDR2 (germline): SEHNR, FQNEAQ (reference sequence). J lost 1 base, V lost 5 bases, and 10 bases had no gene match. The rearrangement links TRBV7-9 to TRBJ2-5, with 13 bases identical to TRBD2. Sequenced: peripheral blood. This receptor was obtained from a woman in her 30s who had recovered from COVID-19. CDR3 in amino acids: CASSPPFRLAGGQETQYF. CDR3 DNA sequence: TGTGCCAGCAGCCCTCCCTTTCGACTAGCGGGGGGCCAAGAGACCCAGTACTTC.